These 10 T cell receptor beta chains originate from one sample sequenced in a study of human T cells and chemical hapten exposure. Time point meaning: pre-sensitization, week 0. Treatment reported: therapeutic diphenylcyclopropenone sensitization with weekly scalp DPC. TCRdb reprocessed the RACE reads with MiXCR, giving one entry per CDR3 protein. The sample has over 300,000 distinct CDR3 sequences; 4.5% to 6% are singletons. The input for sequencing was whole blood, taken in connection with sensitization to the hapten diphenylcyclopropenone (DPC). The receptors derive from a woman aged 45 to 65 with alopecia areata. Some clones in this sample may be carry-over from other donors' samples.

The table lists this clonotype with a few counts. V usage is TRBV7-9 and J usage is TRBJ1-4, with 8 bases aligning to TRBD1. This CDR3 comprises 15 residues. Germline V gives CDR1 SEHNR, CDR2 FQNEAQ (reference sequence). V was pared by 5 bases and J by 4 bases, with 6 bases of the junction left unmatched. CDR3 sequence: CASSPPGQVNEKLFF. CDR3 DNA sequence: TGTGCCAGCAGCCCCCCGGGACAGGTTAATGAAAAACTGTTTTTT.

This clonotype was detected ten times or more. V and J are TRBV3-1 and TRBJ2-5; no clear D. V was trimmed by 3 bases and J by 0 bases, leaving 11 bases between them. The CDR3 consists of 15 residues. Germline CDR1 and CDR2: LGHDT and YNNKEL (reference sequence). The CDR3 reads CASSHPRSYQETQYF. The CDR3, as DNA: TGTGCCAGCAGCCACCCCCGCAGCTACCAAGAGACCCAGTACTTC.

This clonotype was seen repeatedly, ten times or more. This chain links TRBV27 with TRBJ2-7, with unresolved D. The V gene lost 3 bases and the J gene lost 6 bases, with 15 bases spanning the gap. The germline V gene has CDR1 MNHEY and CDR2 SMNVEV (reference sequence). This CDR3 has 14 residues. In DNA form, the CDR3 reads TGTGCCAGCAGTTTGGGTGGGCCGAGTCCCGAGCAGTACTTC. Translating gives CASSLGGPSPEQYF.

This clonotype was seen many times. V gene TRBV3-1 combines with J gene TRBJ2-1; D is tentatively TRBD1 or TRBD2 (5 bases each). Germline CDR1 reads LGHDT; CDR2 reads YNNKEL (reference sequence). V was trimmed by 6 bases and J by 0 bases, leaving 12 bases between them. The CDR3 totals 15 residues. The DNA for the CDR3 is TGTGCCAGCAGTTGGGACGCGAGCTCCTACAATGAGCAGTTCTTC. It is translated as CASSWDASSYNEQFF.

In this sample, this clonotype turned up a few times. The chain joins TRBV4-1 to TRBJ1-1, with a tentative D call TRBD1 (6 bases). CDR1 is MGHRA, CDR2 YSYEKL, per germline. The V end lost 6 bases, the J end lost 5 bases, and 25 bases lay between the germline ends. CDR3 size: 17 residues. The CDR3: CASRFQRGGGSGTEAFF. The CDR3 region has the DNA TGCGCCAGCAGGTTCCAACGAGGTGGGGGCAGTGGGACTGAAGCTTTCTTT.

In its sample, this clonotype was seen many times. V usage is TRBV20-1 and J usage is TRBJ2-7; D may match TRBD1 or TRBD2 (5 bases each). Trimming shortened V by 5 bases and J by 0 bases, and 11 bases separated the two germline ends. Germline-derived CDR1 and CDR2 are DFQATT and SNEGSKA (reference sequence). The CDR3 totals 13 residues. The CDR3 DNA reads as TGCAGTGCTCTTGGGACCAACTCCTACGAGCAGTACTTC. It encodes CSALGTNSYEQYF.

This clonotype was observed a handful of times. The gene calls are TRBV15 and TRBJ2-4; perhaps TRBD2 as D (5 bases). CDR3 length: 16 amino acids. Trimming pared 5 bases from V and 0 bases from J, leaving 14 bases between. Per germline, CDR1 LNHNV and CDR2 YYDKDF (reference sequence). The DNA of the CDR3 is TGTGCCACCAGCGGCGGAGGTGCTTTAGCCAAAAACATTCAGTACTTC. Its protein is CATSGGGALAKNIQYF.

There are a few counts of this clonotype. This sequence joins TRBV18 and TRBJ1-1; possible D gene TRBD1, 6 bases. V was clipped by 3 bases and J by 5 bases, with 16 bases between them. Germline V lookup: CDR1 KGHSH, CDR2 LQKENI. The CDR3 has 15 residues. For the CDR3, the DNA is TGTGCCAGCTCACCCGCCATCGGGGGCAGGACTGAAGCTTTCTTT. Translating it yields CASSPAIGGRTEAFF.

This clonotype was seen at least ten times. The chain links TRBV11-2 to TRBJ2-3; D is perhaps TRBD2 (5 bases). This CDR3 contains 13 residues. The V gene lost 5 bases and the J gene lost 4 bases, with 10 bases spanning the gap. Germline V gene sequence: CDR1 SGHAT, CDR2 FQNNGV. In nucleotides, the CDR3 is TGTGCCAGCAGCCCTGCGGGTTCAGATACGCAGTATTTT. Encoded protein: CASSPAGSDTQYF.

This clonotype appeared many times. The rearrangement uses TRBV29-1 and TRBJ1-1, with D perhaps TRBD1 (5 bases). This CDR3 has 13 residues. V was cut by 5 bases and J by 5 bases, with 15 bases left in between. From germline, CDR1 is SQVTM and CDR2 ANQGSEA. CDR3 nucleotide sequence: TGCAGCGTTTCATCTGGGGCGGGAACTGAAGCTTTCTTT. This encodes CSVSSGAGTEAFF.